The rows below give T cell receptor beta chains drawn from one sample of a study of OX40 agonist ivuxolimab in advanced cancers. TCRdb's table, derived via immunoSEQ multiplex PCR, lists solely in-frame clones and lacks some. This sample has roughly 61,000 clones, with 70% to 90% found just once. Sequenced material: CD4+ or CD8+ T cells sorted from blood, taken in a trial of the OX40 agonist ivuxolimab. All receptors derive from an adult with an advanced solid tumor such as melanoma, head and neck, liver or kidney cancer. CDR3s include the opening cysteine and the closing phenylalanine or tryptophan. Each record gives: clone size, J gene, D gene, V gene, CDR3 protein, CDR3 DNA. A D gene is named only where the DNA matches it firmly. Clone size, where shown, is once, few, many, or a class for clones that have expanded.

clone size: -; J gene: TRBJ1-4; D gene: -; V gene: TRBV5-1; CDR3 protein: CASSLATGPEKLFF; CDR3 DNA: TGCGCCAGCAGCCTGGCGACGGGACCTGAAAAACTGTTTTTT
clone size: -; J gene: TRBJ1-2; D gene: -; V gene: TRBV4-2; CDR3 protein: CASSPGRIDGYTF; CDR3 DNA: TGTGCCAGCAGCCCCGGGAGGATCGACGGCTACACCTTC
clone size: -; J gene: TRBJ2-1; D gene: -; V gene: TRBV9; CDR3 protein: CASSVGGAGYNEQFF; CDR3 DNA: TGTGCCAGCAGCGTAGGAGGGGCAGGCTACAATGAGCAGTTCTTC
clone size: few; J gene: TRBJ2-7; D gene: -; V gene: TRBV9; CDR3 protein: CASSVNMNEQYF; CDR3 DNA: TGTGCCAGCAGCGTAAACATGAACGAGCAGTACTTC
clone size: -; J gene: TRBJ1-1; D gene: -; V gene: TRBV18; CDR3 protein: CASSPDGGRAEAFF; CDR3 DNA: TGTGCCAGCTCACCGGACGGAGGTAGGGCTGAAGCTTTCTTT
clone size: -; J gene: TRBJ1-5; D gene: TRBD1; V gene: TRBV6-1; CDR3 protein: CASSDPRGRGKNQPQHF; CDR3 DNA: TGTGCCAGCAGTGACCCCAGGGGGAGGGGTAAAAATCAGCCCCAGCATTTT
clone size: -; J gene: TRBJ2-1; D gene: TRBD2; V gene: TRBV5-1; CDR3 protein: CASSLAQTSGSVEQFF; CDR3 DNA: TGCGCCAGCAGCTTGGCCCAGACTAGCGGGAGTGTTGAGCAGTTCTTC
clone size: -; J gene: TRBJ2-2; D gene: -; V gene: TRBV5-1; CDR3 protein: CASSLEIRLHNTGELFF; CDR3 DNA: TGCGCCAGCAGCTTGGAAATCAGGCTCCACAACACCGGGGAGCTGTTTTTT
clone size: -; J gene: TRBJ2-3; D gene: -; V gene: TRBV2; CDR3 protein: CASTYTDTQYF; CDR3 DNA: TGTGCCAGCACCTACACAGATACGCAGTATTTT
clone size: -; J gene: TRBJ1-2; D gene: TRBD1; V gene: TRBV27; CDR3 protein: CASSPGQAVYGYTF; CDR3 DNA: TGTGCCAGCAGTCCCGGACAGGCGGTCTATGGCTACACCTTC
clone size: -; J gene: TRBJ2-7; D gene: -; V gene: TRBV4-2; CDR3 protein: CASSQDWVSYEQYF; CDR3 DNA: TGTGCCAGCAGCCAAGATTGGGTTTCCTACGAGCAGTACTTC
clone size: -; J gene: TRBJ2-2; D gene: -; V gene: TRBV7-6; CDR3 protein: CASSPSGGTLTGELFF; CDR3 DNA: TGTGCCAGCAGCCCGTCCGGCGGGACTTTAACCGGGGAGCTGTTTTTT
clone size: -; J gene: TRBJ2-5; D gene: -; V gene: TRBV7-9; CDR3 protein: CASSKLGVQETQYF; CDR3 DNA: TGTGCCAGCAGTAAGCTCGGGGTCCAAGAGACCCAGTACTTC
clone size: once; J gene: TRBJ2-5; D gene: -; V gene: TRBV10-2; CDR3 protein: CASSWTDQETQYF; CDR3 DNA: TGCGCCAGCAGTTGGACCGACCAAGAGACCCAGTACTTC
clone size: -; J gene: TRBJ1-4; D gene: -; V gene: TRBV5-6; CDR3 protein: CASSLAGPNEKLFF; CDR3 DNA: TGTGCCAGCAGCTTGGCAGGCCCTAATGAAAAACTGTTTTTT